Each of the 25 T cell receptor beta chains below was sequenced from the same sample in a study of blood T cell repertoires in COVID-19. The method was immunoSEQ multiplex PCR; TCRdb's version includes in-frame clones alone and lacks a portion of them. The data contain a few hundred thousand clones, about nine tenths of them singletons. Sequenced input: PBMCs or T cells enriched from blood (not recorded which). The receptors come from a woman aged 55-75 years who had recovered from COVID-19.

The rearrangement joins TRBV10-3 to TRBJ1-3, with 8 bases matching TRBD1. This CDR3 is built from 16 residues. Germline CDR1 reads ENHRY; CDR2 reads SYGVKD. V lost 6 bases to trimming and J lost 3 bases; unmatched junction nucleotides: 10. CDR3: CAISGQGRILGNTIYF. The DNA for the CDR3 is TGTGCCATCAGCGGACAGGGACGGATTCTTGGAAACACCATATATTTT.

The chain carries TRBV9 and TRBJ1-1; possible D gene TRBD1, 5 bases. Trimming cost V 3 bases and J 3 bases, with 15 bases left between them. The CDR3 extends over 15 amino acids. Germline CDR1 reads SGDLS; CDR2 reads YYNGEE. The CDR3 bases are TGTGCCAGCAGCGGCGGGTCGGAGGGGCACACTGAAGCTTTCTTT. Translation: CASSGGSEGHTEAFF.

The chain has TRBV5-4 and TRBJ2-3; D is perhaps TRBD2 (7 bases). The CDR3 is 16 residues long. Germline lookup yields CDR1 SGHNT and CDR2 YYREEE (reference sequence). V dropped 1 base and J dropped 0 bases, with 12 bases sitting between them. CDR3 in DNA: TGTGCCAGCAGCTTGCGGGGGGCCGGTAGCACAGATACGCAGTATTTT. This codes for CASSLRGAGSTDTQYF.

The chain joins TRBV2 to TRBJ1-2; 10 positions agree with TRBD1. This CDR3 has 15 residues. Losses at the gene ends were 2 bases for V and 8 bases for J; bases not matched to a gene: 8. Looked up from germline, CDR1 is SNHLY and CDR2 is FYNNEI. As DNA, the CDR3 is TGTGCCAGCAGTGAATACTTTGGGACAGGGGACGGCTACACCTTC. Its protein product is CASSEYFGTGDGYTF. Filled out from reference TRBV2 and TRBJ1-2, the complete variable domain reads EPEVTQTPSHQVTQMGQEVILRCVPISNHLYFYWYRQILGQKVEFLVSFYNNEISEKSEIFDDQFSVERPDGSNFTLKIRSTKLEDSAMYFCASSEYFGTGDGYTFGSGTRLTVV.

The rearrangement links TRBV24-1 to TRBJ2-3; 7 bases map to TRBD2. This CDR3 has 15 amino acids. Germline values: CDR1 KGHDR, CDR2 SFDVKD. Losses at the gene ends were 0 bases for V and 5 bases for J; bases not matched to a gene: 4. CDR3 region: CATSDLGGSGDTQYF. The CDR3 DNA is TGTGCCACCAGTGATTTGGGCGGGAGCGGAGATACGCAGTATTTT.

The genes are TRBV14 and TRBJ1-2; perhaps TRBD1 as D (6 bases). The CDR3 runs 13 residues. Germline V gene data show CDR1 as SGHDN and CDR2 as FVKESK. V dropped 2 bases and J dropped 4 bases, with 8 bases sitting between them. In nucleotides, the CDR3 is TGTGCCAGCAGCCAAACAGGGCTCTATGGCTACACCTTC. This translates into CASSQTGLYGYTF.

CDR3: CASSSFHLSQGTGELFF. The CDR3 DNA is TGTGCCAGCAGCTCATTTCACTTATCACAGGGTACCGGGGAGCTGTTTTTT. The chain combines TRBV11-2 with TRBJ2-2; tentatively, D is TRBD1 (6 bases). In germline, CDR1 is SGHAT, CDR2 FQNNGV. Trimming removed 4 bases from V and 5 bases from J, with 20 bases in between. This CDR3 contains 17 residues.

The V gene is TRBV10-1, the J gene TRBJ1-3, with TRBD1 as a possible D gene (6 bases). The CDR3 totals 12 residues. Trimming left V 10 bases short and J 4 bases short, with 11 bases between. Germline assignment: CDR1 WNHNN and CDR2 SYGVQD (reference sequence). CDR3 nucleotide sequence: TGCGCCAACCAACAGGGCGGAAACACCATATATTTT. Its translation: CANQQGGNTIYF.

The rearrangement joins TRBV11-3 to TRBJ2-3; 10 bases match TRBD2. V shed 6 bases, J shed 3 bases, and the junction held 6 bases outside the gene matches. The CDR3 totals 15 residues. The V gene's germline CDR1 is SGHNT and CDR2 YENEEA. As DNA, the CDR3 is TGTGCCAGCAGTGAAAGCGGGGGGGCAACAGATACGCAGTATTTT. Protein sequence: CASSESGGATDTQYF.

As for this clone: The same CDR3 is also encoded by other DNA sequences in this sample. This sequence joins TRBV7-9 and TRBJ2-1; the D gene is possibly TRBD1 (6 bases). Trimming left V 5 bases short and J 7 bases short, with 9 bases between. In germline, CDR1 is SEHNR, CDR2 FQNEAQ (reference sequence). CDR3 length equals 12 residues. CDR3 coding DNA: TGTGCCAGCAGCCTAACAGGGAATGAGCAGTTCTTC. Its translation: CASSLTGNEQFF.

The rearrangement joins TRBV9 to TRBJ1-4; 8 bases are shared with TRBD1. V shed 0 bases, J shed 4 bases, and the junction held 8 bases outside the gene matches. The CDR3 has 17 amino acids. Germline-derived CDR1 and CDR2 are SGDLS and YYNGEE. Here the CDR3 DNA reads TGTGCCAGCAGCGTAGCGCAGGGGGCGTCTAGTAATGAAAAACTGTTTTTT. Translation: CASSVAQGASSNEKLFF.

The V call is TRBV12-5, the J call TRBJ1-2; no clear D. The CDR3 is 12 amino acids. V gave up 3 bases and J gave up 8 bases, with 10 bases separating them. Germline V lookup: CDR1 LGHNT, CDR2 FRNRAP. The CDR3 nucleotides are TGTGCTAGTGGTTTCTGGAGTGGGGGCTACACCTTC. Its translation: CASGFWSGGYTF.

To note about this clone: The sample holds other DNA sequences that translate to the same CDR3. The chain recombines TRBV5-1 with TRBJ1-1; D not certain. The CDR3 covers 13 residues. The germline gives CDR1 SGHRS, CDR2 YFSETQ. The ends were cut back, 0 bases at V and 5 bases at J, with 8 bases in the middle. The CDR3 DNA reads TGCGCCAGCAGCTTGGACGGGTCTACTGAAGCTTTCTTT. Translated: CASSLDGSTEAFF.

The rearrangement links TRBV10-3 to TRBJ2-7; 9 bases agree with TRBD1. This CDR3 region has 16 residues. Germline V CDR1 and CDR2: ENHRY, SYGVKD. The V gene end was trimmed by 4 bases and the J gene end by 5 bases; junction bases not matched to a gene: 12. This chain's CDR3 is CAISARDRVVGDEQYF. The DNA for the CDR3 is TGTGCCATCAGTGCCCGGGACAGGGTAGTCGGAGACGAGCAGTACTTC.

The gene calls are TRBV5-5 and TRBJ1-4; no firm D call. Germline CDR1 and CDR2: SGHKS and YYEKEE (reference sequence). The V and J ends lost 0 bases and 8 bases respectively, with 14 bases between them. The CDR3 sequence is 15 residues long. CDR3 nucleotides: TGTGCCAGCAGCTTGGGGCTACAGTCCTGGGAAAAACTGTTTTTT. It is translated as CASSLGLQSWEKLFF.

V usage is TRBV19 and J usage is TRBJ1-5; 7 nucleotides agree with TRBD1. CDR1 is LNHDA and CDR2 is SQIVND in the germline V gene (reference sequence). The CDR3 is 17 amino acids. V gave up 5 bases and J gave up 4 bases; unmatched junction bases: 14. The CDR3 here is CASSPRDRGRSNQPQHF. CDR3 sequence (DNA): TGTGCCAGTAGTCCCCGGGACAGAGGGAGGTCAAATCAGCCCCAGCATTTT. Supplemented by reference TRBV19 and TRBJ1-5, the full variable domain reads DGGITQSPKYLFRKEGQNVTLSCEQNLNHDAMYWYRQDPGQGLRLIYYSQIVNDFQKGDIAEGYSVSREKKESFPLTVTSAQKNPTAFYLCASSPRDRGRSNQPQHFGDGTRLSIL.

This clone turned up a few times. The gene calls are TRBV5-1 and TRBJ2-7; TRBD1 aligns across 9 bases. Unmatched junction bases numbered 8, after V lost 4 bases and J lost 3 bases. This CDR3 comprises 15 residues. Per germline, CDR1 SGHRS and CDR2 YFSETQ. DNA for the CDR3: TGCGCCAGCAGCCCCCCAGGGACAGGGCGCTACGAGCAGTACTTC. It is translated as CASSPPGTGRYEQYF.

The chain carries TRBV5-4 and TRBJ2-6, with 10 bases aligning to TRBD1. The CDR3 length is 16 residues. V was clipped by 5 bases and J by 3 bases; unmatched bases: 5. CDR1 is SGHNT and CDR2 is YYREEE in the germline V gene (reference sequence). The CDR3 spells CASRTGGSVGANVLTF. The DNA for the CDR3 is TGTGCCAGCAGGACAGGGGGCTCGGTTGGGGCCAACGTCCTGACTTTC.

To note about this clone: In the same sample, other DNA sequences code for this CDR3. This chain links TRBV5-1 with TRBJ2-5; D perhaps matches TRBD2 (6 bases). CDR1 is SGHRS and CDR2 is YFSETQ in the germline V gene. The CDR3 runs to 13 residues. The ends were cut back, 3 bases at V and 1 base at J, with 7 bases in the middle. The CDR3 bases are TGCGCCAGCAGCTCGGGGGTCCAAGAGACCCAGTACTTC. Residues: CASSSGVQETQYF.

Points on this clone: The same CDR3 also results from other DNA sequences found in this sample. The V gene is TRBV14, the J gene TRBJ2-1; D ambiguous. There are 12 residues in the CDR3. Trimming cost V 1 base and J 6 bases, with 4 bases left between them. Germline V gives CDR1 SGHDN, CDR2 FVKESK. Written as DNA, the CDR3 is TGTGCCAGCAGCCAAGTTAGCAATGAGCAGTTCTTC. It yields the protein CASSQVSNEQFF.

V usage is TRBV5-5 and J usage is TRBJ1-5; D is unclear. The length of the CDR3 is 13 residues. From germline, CDR1 is SGHKS and CDR2 YYEKEE (reference sequence). V lost 4 bases, J lost 0 bases, and 5 bases lay in between. For the CDR3, the DNA is TGTGCCAGCAGCCTAAATAGCAATCAGCCCCAGCATTTT. Residues: CASSLNSNQPQHF.

CDR3 coding DNA: TGCGCCAGCAGCCCTACGTCAGGGAACTATGGCTACACCTTC. Translation: CASSPTSGNYGYTF. This chain links TRBV5-1 with TRBJ1-2; a weak D match, TRBD1 (5 bases). The V gene's germline CDR1 is SGHRS and CDR2 YFSETQ. The CDR3 sequence is 14 residues long. V was cut by 4 bases and J by 2 bases, with 12 bases left in between. Full variable domain (outside the CDR3, taken from reference TRBV5-1 and TRBJ1-2): KAGVTQTPRYLIKTRGQQVTLSCSPISGHRSVSWYQQTPGQGLQFLFEYFSETQRNKGNFPGRFSGRQFSNSRSEMNVSTLELGDSALYLCASSPTSGNYGYTFGSGTRLTVV.

The rearrangement joins TRBV5-1 to TRBJ2-3, with TRBD2 identical over 9 bases. The CDR3 is 15 residues long. Germline CDR1 and CDR2: SGHRS and YFSETQ. Trimming cost V 2 bases and J 4 bases; bases outside gene matches: 5. The CDR3 DNA reads TGCGCCAGCAGCTTAAGTAGCGGGGGAGCAGATACGCAGTATTTT. Residues: CASSLSSGGADTQYF.

This sequence joins TRBV5-1 and TRBJ1-1; D not resolved. CDR1 and CDR2 (germline): SGHRS, YFSETQ. V lost 1 base and J lost 4, with 11 bases in between. This CDR3 contains 14 residues. CDR3 amino acids: CASSLSGWGTEAFF. The CDR3 coding sequence is TGCGCCAGCAGCTTGTCGGGGTGGGGCACTGAAGCTTTCTTT.

This clone appeared once. The chain uses TRBV5-1 and TRBJ1-1, with 8 bases matching TRBD1. Germline V CDR1 and CDR2: SGHRS, YFSETQ. V dropped 2 bases and J dropped 7; count of bases not matched to a gene: 7. The CDR3 is made up of 14 amino acids. The CDR3 sequence is CASSLLQGDGEAFF. Here the CDR3 DNA reads TGCGCCAGCAGCTTATTACAGGGGGACGGTGAAGCTTTCTTT.